Below, one T cell receptor beta chain is given with its context. The method was immunoSEQ multiplex PCR; TCRdb's version includes in-frame clones alone and lacks a portion of them. The data hold about 42,000 clones, with 60% to 85% observed a single time. The data stem from a study of blood T cell repertoires in COVID-19. Turning to the study itself: Researchers got acute and convalescent COVID-19 samples from the United States, Italy and Spain. The analysed material was cDNA or gDNA that came from T cells, B-cell-depleted T cells, or PBMCs.

This clonotype was sampled from a man in his sixties or seventies with active or convalescent COVID-19. The sequenced material came from peripheral blood.

In DNA, the CDR3 is TGTGCCAGCAGTTACAGGAGGGATGAAAAACTGTTTTTT. The encoded protein is CASSYRRDEKLFF. The genes are TRBV2 and TRBJ1-4; tentative D call: TRBD1 (5 bases). V was cut by 5 bases and J by 6 bases, with 10 bases left in between. Germline values: CDR1 SNHLY, CDR2 FYNNEI. The CDR3 extends over 13 amino acids.